The rows below give T cell receptor beta chains drawn from one sample of a study of blood T cell repertoires in COVID-19. Some clones are missing from TCRdb's copy, which holds only in-frame ones; the method was immunoSEQ multiplex PCR. This table holds hundreds of thousands of clones, 75% to 85% found once. Sequencing used peripheral blood. Source of these receptors: a man in his fifties or sixties with active or convalescent COVID-19. CDR3s include the opening cysteine and the closing phenylalanine or tryptophan. The order of the fields is D gene, J gene, V gene, clone size, CDR3 DNA, CDR3 protein. D genes are given only for firm matches. Not every row has a clone size; where given, it reads once, few, many or a size class.

TRBD2,TRBJ2-1,TRBV9,.,TGTGCCAGCAGCGTCGTGCGGGAGGGCCGGTCCTACAATGAGCAGTTCTTC,CASSVVREGRSYNEQFF
TRBD2,TRBJ2-5,TRBV5-1,.,TGCGCCAGCAGCCCGTCGCCTAGCGGGCAAGAGACCCAGTACTTC,CASSPSPSGQETQYF
TRBD1,TRBJ1-3,TRBV3-1/TRBV3-2,.,TGTGCCAGCAGCCTAACACAGGGGGCCGGAAACACCATATATTTT,CASSLTQGAGNTIYF
TRBD2,TRBJ2-2,TRBV7-9,.,TGTGCCAGCAGCTCCCTAGCGGGAGCGGACGGGGAGCTGTTTTTT,CASSSLAGADGELFF
TRBD1,TRBJ2-7,TRBV11-2,.,TGTGCCAGCAGCTTAGCGGGACAGATCTACGAGCAGTACTTC,CASSLAGQIYEQYF
.,TRBJ2-7,TRBV28,.,TGTGCCAGCAGTCCCCCCCGCAGTTCCTACGAGCAGTACTTC,CASSPPRSSYEQYF
.,TRBJ1-4,TRBV6-1,.,TGTGCCAGCAGTGAATGGAACAGGGAGACTGAAAAACTGTTTTTT,CASSEWNRETEKLFF
.,TRBJ1-4,TRBV4-2,.,TGTGCCAGCAGCCAAGAGGCAGGGACTAATGAAAAACTGTTTTTT,CASSQEAGTNEKLFF
TRBD1,TRBJ1-5,TRBV19,.,TGTGCCAGTAGTTCAAGACAGGGGAATCAGCCCCAGCATTTT,CASSSRQGNQPQHF
TRBD1,TRBJ1-6,TRBV5-1,.,TGCGCCAGTAAGGGAGAGACAGGGACTGGACCCCTCCACTTT,CASKGETGTGPLHF
.,TRBJ1-2,TRBV10-2,few,TGCGCCAGCAGTGGTGGCAGGGCCGCTAACTATGGCTACACCTTC,CASSGGRAANYGYTF
TRBD2,TRBJ2-1,TRBV27,.,TGTGCCAGCAGTCAAGGGGCGCGGGGGACCGGGATGAATGAGCAGTTCTTC,CASSQGARGTGMNEQFF
.,TRBJ1-5,TRBV28,.,TGTGCCAGCAGGGGCACGGGTAGCGGAAATCAGCCCCAGCATTTT,CASRGTGSGNQPQHF
TRBD1,TRBJ2-5,TRBV28,once,TGTGCCAGCAGCCCCCAGGGGGCTAGGCCTCAAGAGACCCAGTACTTC,CASSPQGARPQETQYF
TRBD2,TRBJ2-3,TRBV10-3,.,TGTGCCATCAGTGAGGGGACTAGCGGGAGATCGGATACGCAGTATTTT,CAISEGTSGRSDTQYF
TRBD1,TRBJ1-4,TRBV7-9,.,TGTGCCAGCAGCCCCACAGGGGAAATTAATGAAAAACTGTTTTTT,CASSPTGEINEKLFF
.,TRBJ1-2,TRBV19,few,TGTGCCAGTCGAATAAGTGGGGCCAACTATGGCTACACCTTC,CASRISGANYGYTF
.,TRBJ2-1,TRBV20-1,.,TGCAGTGCGGAGCTGGAAGGTGAGCAGTTCTTC,CSAELEGEQFF
TRBD2,TRBJ2-1,TRBV4-2,.,TGTGCCAGCAGCCAAGATCTAGCGGGGGGCCTCCCCAATGAGCAGTTCTTC,CASSQDLAGGLPNEQFF
.,TRBJ2-3,TRBV5-4,once,TGTGCCAGCAGCTTACAGGGTACAGATACGCAGTATTTT,CASSLQGTDTQYF
.,TRBJ2-1,TRBV19,.,TGTGCCAGTAGTCCAGCTAGGTCACTCGATCGCAATGAGCAGTTCTTC,CASSPARSLDRNEQFF
TRBD2,TRBJ2-2,TRBV19,.,TGTGCCAGTAGTACCCCCAGACTAGCGGGAGGTCACACCGGGGAGCTGTTTTTT,CASSTPRLAGGHTGELFF
.,TRBJ1-5,TRBV28,.,TGTGCCAGCAGTTTCCCTCCGGACAGAAATCAGCCCCAGCATTTT,CASSFPPDRNQPQHF
TRBD1,TRBJ1-2,TRBV11-2,.,TGTGCCAGCAGTCCAGGGGGCAACTATGGCTACACCTTC,CASSPGGNYGYTF
.,TRBJ1-1,TRBV10-3,.,TGTGCCACTAAAGGGAGTCCACCTGAAGCTTTCTTT,CATKGSPPEAFF
TRBD1,TRBJ1-2,TRBV4-1,.,TGCGCCAGCAGCCAAGATCTATTGGCAGGGGGATGGTCTAACTATGGCTACACCTTC,CASSQDLLAGGWSNYGYTF
TRBD1,TRBJ2-1,TRBV19,few,TGTGCCAGTAGTATCGCGGGACAGGGCCGAGGTGGGGGCTCGCGGACCAAGCAGTTCTTC,CASSIAGQGRGGGSRTKQFF
.,TRBJ1-1,TRBV5-4,.,TGTGCCAGCAGCTCCGGGAACCGACGGGAGAACACTGAAGCTTTCTTT,CASSSGNRRENTEAFF
.,TRBJ2-7,TRBV6-6,.,TGTGCCAGCAGTTACAGGGGACTCGGCGAGCAGTACTTC,CASSYRGLGEQYF
TRBD1,TRBJ2-5,TRBV4-3,.,TGCGCCAGCAGCCCATCGACAGGGGTGGGGACCCAGTACTTC,CASSPSTGVGTQYF
.,TRBJ2-7,TRBV30,.,TGTGCCTGGTCACCGAGGGGGGGCAGGTTGACCTACGAGCAGTACTTC,CAWSPRGGRLTYEQYF
TRBD1,TRBJ1-1,TRBV5-1,.,TGCGCCAGCAGCGCCGGGACAGAGAACACTGAAGCTTTCTTT,CASSAGTENTEAFF
TRBD1,TRBJ1-1,TRBV6-5,.,TGTGCCAGCAGGCACCCCGGGACAGGGTACACTGAAGCTTTCTTT,CASRHPGTGYTEAFF
.,TRBJ1-1,TRBV5-1,.,TGCGCCAGCAGCTTGGGTAGTTTCACTGAAGCTTTCTTT,CASSLGSFTEAFF
TRBD1,TRBJ1-2,TRBV5-4,once,TGTGCCAGTAAATTCGGGACAGGGTATTTGAGACCCTATGGCTACACCTTC,CASKFGTGYLRPYGYTF
.,TRBJ1-5,TRBV5-1,.,TGCGCCAGCAGCTTGGACACCAACCCCAGTCAGCCCCAGCATTTT,CASSLDTNPSQPQHF
TRBD2,TRBJ2-3,TRBV7-2,.,TGTGCCAGCAGGAGCGGGAGAGGCACAGATACGCAGTATTTT,CASRSGRGTDTQYF
TRBD1,TRBJ2-1,TRBV2,.,TGTGCCAGCAGTTTACCCAGGGGGAAAACCTACAATGAGCAGTTCTTC,CASSLPRGKTYNEQFF
TRBD2,TRBJ2-1,TRBV7-8,.,TGTGCCAGCAGCTTTCGACTAGCGGGGGTATCCTACAATGAGCAGTTCTTC,CASSFRLAGVSYNEQFF
TRBD2,TRBJ2-1,TRBV5-1,.,TGCGCCAGCAGCTTGGGGGTAGCGGGAAACTCCTACAATGAGCAGTTCTTC,CASSLGVAGNSYNEQFF
.,TRBJ2-1,TRBV30,.,TGTGCCTGGAGTCCGGGAACCCCCAATGAGCAGTTCTTC,CAWSPGTPNEQFF
.,TRBJ1-5,TRBV27,.,TGTGCCAGCAGTTTGACAAGAAATCAGCCCCAGCATTTT,CASSLTRNQPQHF